The next 17 T cell receptor beta chains were all read from a single sample in a study of T cells in Graves' hyperthyroidism and ophthalmopathy. Amplified regions were TCR beta CDR3 sequences from RNA transcripts. Carried out on the TCR CDR3, a first-round RT-PCR used the HTBI primer set. TCRdb itself ran the multiplex PCR reads through MiXCR, one entry per CDR3 protein. The sample shows a few hundred thousand distinct CDR3 sequences, 15% to 20% of them seen only once. The sequencing input was blood. Receptor source: a woman between 35 and 50 years old with Graves' ophthalmopathy.

The rearrangement joins TRBV7-9 to TRBJ1-4; TRBD1 agrees at 12 bases. Unmatched junction bases numbered 6, after V lost 5 bases and J lost 8 bases. The CDR3 is 15 amino acids. Germline CDR1 SEHNR, CDR2 FQNEAQ (reference sequence). Here the CDR3 DNA reads TGTGCCAGCAGCAACCGGGACAGGGGGCCAGAAAAACTGTTTTTT. This encodes CASSNRDRGPEKLFF.

This clonotype was observed many times. The V and J genes are TRBV10-3 and TRBJ1-5, with D possibly matching TRBD1 (6 bases). The CDR3 has 14 residues. V was trimmed by 2 bases and J by 2 bases, leaving 7 bases between them. CDR1 and CDR2 from the germline V gene are ENHRY and SYGVKD. CDR3 protein: CAISEAGGNQPQHF. CDR3 nucleotides: TGTGCCATCAGTGAGGCAGGGGGCAATCAGCCCCAGCATTTT.

The table lists this clonotype with a few counts. The J gene is TRBJ2-3, the V gene TRBV5-1; D perhaps matches TRBD2 (6 bases). Trimming took 5 bases from V and 4 from J, leaving 11 bases between them. Germline CDR1 is SGHRS and CDR2 is YFSETQ. This CDR3 region has 13 residues. The CDR3 sequence is CASSAGRSDTQYF. The CDR3, as DNA: TGCGCCAGCAGTGCGGGGAGGTCAGATACGCAGTATTTT.

The chain joins TRBV19 to TRBJ2-1; weak D call: TRBD2 (5 bases). Germline-derived CDR1 and CDR2 are LNHDA and SQIVND (reference sequence). The CDR3 loop spans 14 amino acids. V lost 3 bases and J 1 base, leaving 7 bases between the germline ends. For the CDR3, the DNA is TGTGCCAGTAGTATTACGGGGTCCTACAATGAGCAGTTCTTC. The encoded protein is CASSITGSYNEQFF.

This clonotype was recorded many times. V and J are TRBV6-1 and TRBJ2-1; perhaps TRBD2 as D (7 bases). Trimming stripped 6 bases from V and 4 bases from J, with 19 bases between. The CDR3 contains 16 residues. Germline CDR1 reads MNHNS; CDR2 reads SASEGT. CDR3 protein: CASRKPGGGSYNEQFF. The DNA of the CDR3 is TGTGCCAGCAGAAAACCTGGGGGCGGGAGTTACAATGAGCAGTTCTTC.

On this clonotype itself: Given the absence of the conserved phenylalanine or tryptophan at the CDR3 end, a read error is likely. The chain carries TRBV11-2 and TRBJ2-1; D remains unclear. V lost 1 base and J lost 6, with 1 base in between. The CDR3 runs 11 residues. Germline CDR1 and CDR2: SGHAT and FQNNGV. The CDR3 DNA sequence: TGTGCCAGCAGCTTAGGCAATGAGCAGTTCTCC. The encoded protein is CASSLGNEQFS.

This clonotype has more than one count but fewer than ten. The CDR3: CASSETGTPGFF. The CDR3, as DNA: TGTGCCAGCAGTGAGACCGGGACCCCCGGGTTCTTC. The gene calls are TRBV6-1 and TRBJ2-1; perhaps D is TRBD1 or TRBD2 (5 bases each). V gave up 3 bases and J gave up 15 bases, with 15 bases separating them. This CDR3 is built from 12 residues. The germline gives CDR1 MNHNS, CDR2 SASEGT.

CDR3 nucleotides: TGTGCCAGCAGCTTGAACTCCGCCCTGGTCGTGAAGAACACTGAAGCTTTCTTT. Translation: CASSLNSALVVKNTEAFF. The V call is TRBV13, the J call TRBJ1-1; D is ambiguous. Per germline, CDR1 PRHDT and CDR2 FYEKMQ (reference sequence). CDR3 length: 18 residues. V was pared by 3 bases and J by 1 base, with 21 bases between.

In this sample, this clonotype turned up a few times. The rearrangement uses TRBV7-2 and TRBJ1-5, with a weak D call TRBD1 (5 bases). With 1 base removed from V and 7 bases from J, the gap between germline ends came to 8 bases. CDR3 length: 13 residues. Germline V gene sequence: CDR1 SGHTA, CDR2 FQGNSA. The CDR3 loop is CASSLGQWQPQHF. CDR3 coding DNA: TGTGCCAGCAGCTTAGGACAGTGGCAGCCCCAGCATTTT.

This clonotype was recorded at least ten times. The genes are TRBV7-3 and TRBJ1-1, with D unclear. The CDR3 totals 13 residues. CDR1 is SGHTA and CDR2 is FQGTGA in the germline V gene. Trimming took 0 bases from V and 6 from J, leaving 8 bases between them. CDR3 region: CASSLTTGAEAFF. The DNA for the CDR3 is TGTGCCAGCAGCTTAACGACCGGGGCTGAAGCTTTCTTT.

The chain employs TRBV29-1 and TRBJ1-1; TRBD1 aligns across 8 bases. Trimming cost V 6 bases and J 7 bases; bases outside gene matches: 7. The CDR3 loop spans 12 amino acids. CDR1 is SQVTM, CDR2 ANQGSEA, per germline. The CDR3, as DNA: TGCAGCGTAACCAGGGGGCAAAATGAAGCTTTCTTT. Translated: CSVTRGQNEAFF.

The chain combines TRBV29-1 with TRBJ1-5; TRBD1 aligns across 8 bases. The length of the CDR3 is 13 residues. The germline CDR1 and CDR2 sequences are SQVTM and ANQGSEA. The ends lost 4 bases at V and 6 bases at J; junction bases unmatched: 5. The CDR3 sequence: CSVGQGAGQPQHF. The CDR3, as DNA: TGCAGCGTTGGGCAGGGGGCGGGTCAGCCCCAGCATTTT.

This clonotype was seen at least ten times. The genes are TRBV2 and TRBJ2-3, with unresolved D. This CDR3 has 12 amino acids. Trimming removed 8 bases from V and 3 bases from J, with 9 bases in between. Germline V gives CDR1 SNHLY, CDR2 FYNNEI. The CDR3 nucleotides read TGTGCCAGCCGAAGGCTTACAGATACGCAGTATTTT. Protein product: CASRRLTDTQYF.

This clonotype was observed at least ten times. The V call is TRBV2, the J call TRBJ2-5, with D perhaps matching TRBD1 (6 bases). The CDR3 has 14 amino acids. V gave up 1 base and J gave up 5 bases, with 11 bases separating them. Germline V gene data show CDR1 as SNHLY and CDR2 as FYNNEI. This chain's CDR3 is CASSEETGWETQYF. In DNA, the CDR3 is TGTGCCAGCAGTGAAGAGACAGGCTGGGAGACCCAGTACTTC.

This clonotype has a count of ten or more. The chain links TRBV5-1 to TRBJ2-5, with 8 nucleotides matching TRBD1. Trimming removed 5 bases from V and 4 bases from J; junction bases left unmatched: 4. The length of the CDR3 is 13 residues. Germline V gene data show CDR1 as SGHRS and CDR2 as YFSETQ. CDR3 in amino acids: CASRAGGGETQYF. Here the CDR3 DNA reads TGCGCCAGCAGGGCAGGGGGCGGAGAGACCCAGTACTTC.

There are many counts of this clonotype. V usage is TRBV6-1 and J usage is TRBJ2-3; D gene ambiguous. Germline V gene sequence: CDR1 MNHNS, CDR2 SASEGT. V was pared by 8 bases and J by 4 bases, with 16 bases between. This CDR3 is built from 14 residues. In nucleotides, the CDR3 is TGTGCCAGCGAGGCGAGCGCCCCGGCAGATACGCAGTATTTT. Translating gives CASEASAPADTQYF.

The table lists this clonotype with a count of one. The chain couples TRBV20-1 to TRBJ2-5; TRBD2 matches 7 bases. Germline V lookup: CDR1 DFQATT, CDR2 SNEGSKA (reference sequence). The CDR3 runs to 13 residues. V dropped 6 bases and J dropped 2; count of bases not matched to a gene: 6. In nucleotides, the CDR3 is TGCAGTGCCCGGACTAGGTGGCAAGAGACCCAGTACTTC. Protein: CSARTRWQETQYF.